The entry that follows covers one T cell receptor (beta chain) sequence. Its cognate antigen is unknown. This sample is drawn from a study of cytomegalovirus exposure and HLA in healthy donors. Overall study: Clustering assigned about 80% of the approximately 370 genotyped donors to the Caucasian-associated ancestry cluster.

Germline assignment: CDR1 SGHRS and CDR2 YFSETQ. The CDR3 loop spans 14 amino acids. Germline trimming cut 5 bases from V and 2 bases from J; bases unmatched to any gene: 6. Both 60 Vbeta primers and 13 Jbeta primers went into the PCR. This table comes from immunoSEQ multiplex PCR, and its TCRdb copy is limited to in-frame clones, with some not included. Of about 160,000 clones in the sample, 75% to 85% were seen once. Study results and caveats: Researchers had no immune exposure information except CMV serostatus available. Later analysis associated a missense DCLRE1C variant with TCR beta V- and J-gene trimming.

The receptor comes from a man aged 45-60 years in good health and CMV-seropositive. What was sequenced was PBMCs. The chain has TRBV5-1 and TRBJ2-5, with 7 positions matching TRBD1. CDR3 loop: CASSYRDRQETQYF. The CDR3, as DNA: TGCGCCAGCAGTTATCGGGACAGACAAGAGACCCAGTACTTC. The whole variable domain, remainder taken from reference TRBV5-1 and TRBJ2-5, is KAGVTQTPRYLIKTRGQQVTLSCSPISGHRSVSWYQQTPGQGLQFLFEYFSETQRNKGNFPGRFSGRQFSNSRSEMNVSTLELGDSALYLCASSYRDRQETQYFGPGTRLLVL.